Listed here are 10 T cell receptor beta chains from one sample, sequenced in a study of blood T cell repertoires in COVID-19. Only in-frame clones appear in the TCRdb table, and some are missing; sequencing was by immunoSEQ multiplex PCR. The data contain fewer than 400,000 clones, 85% of them seen just once; the ten biggest clones take up roughly 3.4%. Sample: peripheral blood. The source is a woman under 30 with acute or convalescent COVID-19.

In its sample, this clone was seen a few times. Its ends do not fully match the called genes, so a read error is possible. This rearrangement joins TRBV7-3 to TRBJ2-7; 9 bases are shared with TRBD1. Per the germline V gene, CDR1 is SGHTA and CDR2 is FQGTGA. The CDR3 contains 15 residues. The CDR3 sequence: CASRLTGTGTYEQYF. The CDR3 DNA follows: TGTGCCAGCAGGTTAACCGGGACAGGGACCTACGAGCAGTACTTC.

For the CDR3, the DNA is TGTGCCAGCAGCGAAAGCGGGAGGAGAGGCAATGAGCAGTTCTTC. This gives the protein CASSESGRRGNEQFF. The chain joins TRBV9 to TRBJ2-1; 9 nucleotides agree with TRBD2. Germline V gene data show CDR1 as SGDLS and CDR2 as YYNGEE. The trim removed 3 bases at V and 6 bases at J, leaving 7 bases unmatched. The CDR3 consists of 15 residues.

J is TRBJ2-7 and V is TRBV12-3 or TRBV12-4, with a possible D match to TRBD2 (6 bases). The CDR3 consists of 13 residues. Deletions cut 8 bases from V and 0 bases from J, with 11 bases between. The CDR3 region is CASLSGSSYEQYF. The CDR3 DNA reads as TGTGCCAGCCTTAGCGGAAGCTCCTACGAGCAGTACTTC.

This clone was seen more than once but under ten times. This sample also contains other DNA sequences that code for the same CDR3. The chain is built from TRBV28 and TRBJ1-1; no clear D gene. Germline CDR1 and CDR2: MDHEN and SYDVKM. The CDR3 spans 12 residues. Deletions cut 6 bases from V and 0 bases from J, with 5 bases between. The CDR3 sequence is CASSLLNTEAFF. The CDR3 coding sequence is TGTGCCAGCAGCCTCCTGAACACTGAAGCTTTCTTT.

V usage is TRBV7-9 and J usage is TRBJ1-4; 9 bases line up with TRBD1. Looked up from germline, CDR1 is SEHNR and CDR2 is FQNEAQ (reference sequence). The CDR3 runs to 15 residues. Trimming took 6 bases from V and 6 from J; bases not matched to a gene: 8. The CDR3 loop reads CASSLTGGRDEKLFF. The CDR3 DNA reads TGTGCCAGCAGTTTGACAGGGGGACGAGATGAAAAACTGTTTTTT.

The chain employs TRBV27 and TRBJ2-7; D gene unclear. The CDR3 sequence is 13 residues long. Trimming cost V 0 bases and J 5 bases, with 8 bases left between them. From germline, CDR1 is MNHEY and CDR2 SMNVEV (reference sequence). The CDR3 sequence is CASSLSRSHEQYF. The CDR3 DNA reads TGTGCCAGCAGTTTATCGAGGTCTCACGAGCAGTACTTC.

This clone was observed at least ten times. The chain combines TRBV6-5 with TRBJ1-2, with 9 bases that match TRBD1. The V gene end was trimmed by 6 bases and the J gene end by 8 bases; junction bases not matched to a gene: 7. The CDR3 has 13 amino acids. Germline CDR1 reads MNHEY; CDR2 reads SVGAGI. This CDR3 reads CASRTGQGKGYTF. CDR3 bases: TGTGCCAGCAGAACGGGACAGGGTAAAGGCTACACCTTC.

The chain uses TRBV9 and TRBJ1-5, with a weak D call TRBD1 (5 bases). The V and J ends lost 4 bases and 0 bases respectively, with 8 bases between them. Germline V gene lookup returns CDR1 SGDLS and CDR2 YYNGEE. The CDR3 spans 14 residues. CDR3 nucleotides: TGTGCCAGCAGCCCAAGGGGTAGCAATCAGCCCCAGCATTTT. Translated, it gives CASSPRGSNQPQHF.

This chain connects TRBV19 to TRBJ1-1; unclear D gene. Germline loops: CDR1 LNHDA, CDR2 SQIVND (reference sequence). The CDR3 consists of 13 residues. Trimming cost V 3 bases and J 0 bases, with 5 bases left between them. The CDR3 DNA sequence: TGTGCCAGTAGTATGTATCTGAACACTGAAGCTTTCTTT. It codes for CASSMYLNTEAFF. The complete variable domain, with remaining parts taken from reference TRBV19 and TRBJ1-1, reads DGGITQSPKYLFRKEGQNVTLSCEQNLNHDAMYWYRQDPGQGLRLIYYSQIVNDFQKGDIAEGYSVSREKKESFPLTVTSAQKNPTAFYLCASSMYLNTEAFFGQGTRLTVV.

The chain carries TRBV28 and TRBJ1-3, with D perhaps matching TRBD1 (5 bases). Deletions cut 3 bases from V and 0 bases from J, with 12 bases between. The CDR3 covers 16 residues. Germline V gene data show CDR1 as MDHEN and CDR2 as SYDVKM. CDR3 coding DNA: TGTGCCAGCAGTTTTCTCCCGACAGTCTCTGGAAACACCATATATTTT. The encoded protein is CASSFLPTVSGNTIYF.